This T cell receptor (beta chain) is from a study of spatial heterogeneity in lung cancer. Study background: Beta-chain sequences were consistently detected more often than alpha-chain sequences. Strong correlation linked TCR transcript counts in tumor regions to a T cell module score derived from matched bulk RNA-seq. Notes on the study in general: Tumor mutation counts were tracked by expanded intratumoral alpha and beta TCR counts. Ubiquitous expanded TCR counts tracked ubiquitous nonsynonymous mutations, and regional counts tracked regional ones.

Stated time point: sample taken at primary tumor resection. Trimming removed 6 bases at V and 8 bases at J, with 19 bases between. Germline values: CDR1 MNHEY, CDR2 SMNVEV (reference sequence). This CDR3 comprises 14 residues. Every TCR cDNA molecule carried a tag that served as a unique molecular identifier. TCRdb reanalysed the 5' RACE reads using MiXCR and keeps one entry per CDR3 protein. The table has approximately 9,500 distinct CDR3 sequences, about 8% seen once. This clonotype was found many times. The antigen remains undetermined. The origin of this receptor is a male donor with early-stage non-small cell lung cancer. The source material was lung tumor tissue, sampled at surgery. This chain links TRBV27 with TRBJ1-1; weak D call: TRBD1 (6 bases). For the CDR3, the DNA is TGTGCCAGCAGAATATTATGGGACACTGGAGAAGCTTTCTTT. It codes for CASRILWDTGEAFF.